The sample holds one count of the clone carrying this TCR beta chain. This sample was included in a study of technical replicates of blood from a handful of donors. Here immunoSEQ multiplex PCR was the method, and the copy in TCRdb shows in-frame clones only, minus some. Of about 66,000 clones listed, roughly 90% are singletons. The CDR3 runs 17 residues. CDR1 SQVTM and CDR2 ANQGSEA come from the germline V gene. V lost 4 bases, J lost 4 bases, and 18 bases stayed unmatched. The clonotype was recovered from a human donor in good health. Some clones in this sample may be carry-over from other donors' samples. The source material was PBMCs. The V and J genes are TRBV29-1 and TRBJ1-1; 7 bases fit TRBD1. The CDR3 reads CSVGWAPQQGGTTEAFF. The CDR3 DNA is TGCAGCGTTGGGTGGGCCCCCCAGCAGGGGGGAACCACTGAAGCTTTCTTT.